Described below is a single T cell receptor (beta chain) sequence and its context. One end of the junction is discordant with germline, which a read error may explain. The data were obtained in a study of cytomegalovirus exposure and HLA in healthy donors. CDR1 is SEHNR, CDR2 FQNEAQ, per germline (reference sequence). The CDR3 is 14 amino acids. PCR used 60 Vbeta primers and 13 Jbeta primers. The repertoire was sequenced with immunoSEQ multiplex PCR; TCRdb's copy has only in-frame clones and lacks some. The sample lists fewer than 95,000 clones, around 80% seen once, with about 0.5% in the top ten. This receptor was taken from a man aged 30-40 years in good health and CMV-seronegative. This rearrangement joins TRBV7-9 to TRBJ1-4, with D maybe TRBD1 (6 bases). Specimen: PBMCs. The CDR3 nucleotides are TGTTCCAGCAGCTTGTCCAGGGGAAATGAAAAACTGTTTTTT. Amino acid sequence: CSSSLSRGNEKLFF.